This TCR beta chain was sequenced in a study of T cell changes during pregnancy in multiple sclerosis. The CDR3 is made up of 16 amino acids. V was clipped by 1 base and J by 6 bases, with 15 bases between them. Germline V gene sequence: CDR1 LGHNA, CDR2 YSLEER. This clone was observed a single time. Measured with immunoSEQ multiplex PCR; TCRdb has only the in-frame clones, and not every one. Of 70,000 to 75,000 clones in the sample, roughly 92% are singletons; the top ten hold less than 2.5%. The V gene is TRBV4-3, the J gene TRBJ2-2; no clear D. The input for sequencing was peripheral blood, taken in the second trimester of pregnancy. The origin of this receptor is a female donor in good health, enrolled as a control in a pregnancy study. The CDR3 reads CASSQVLQKVAGELFF. For the CDR3, the DNA is TGCGCCAGCAGCCAAGTTTTACAGAAGGTGGCCGGGGAGCTGTTTTTT.